This T cell receptor beta chain was recorded in a study of coeliac disease (dated by TCRdb to between 2020 and 2023). For context, the study as a whole: Because high-resolution HLA typing was not available, biased TRBV7-2 usage was examined as a proof of principle. The study applied next-generation sequencing of rearranged TRB and TRG CDR3 regions to small intestinal lymphocyte fractions from coeliac and non-coeliac patients. The study was aimed at characterising TR repertoires of small intestinal T cells in active, refractory type I and gluten-free-diet-treated coeliac disease. Of the 30 patients in the full study, about 22 had coeliac disease confirmed by serology and 8 were controls with non-small intestinal disorders. Samples from roughly 27 subjects were successfully TRB sequenced, and these included around 22 paired samples of bulk unsorted intraepithelial and lamina propria cells. The investigation overall reported the following: Published gliadin-specific TRB sequences were detected in about 45% of the 18 coeliac lamina propria samples but in only 1 of 6 controls. Separating intraepithelial cells from lamina propria cells did not give high-purity fractions, so cross-contamination between the two compartments may have occurred. TRB and TRG repertoires of active coeliac intraepithelial and lamina propria samples showed lower clonality than controls, suggesting recruitment of diverse T cells. The approach was considered by the authors to be unsuitable for unbiased detection of gliadin-specific T cells, as gliadin-specific T cells are scarce and rarely shared between patients. TRB repertoires were mostly private, with most amino acid sequences found in only one sample, and V-gene usage showed no significant difference between disease groups.

The method behind the library was the immunoSEQ multiplex PCR assay. Using reverse primers that targeted J gene segments together with forward primers that targeted V gene segments, the TR loci were amplified in a multiplexed PCR. The Illumina HiSeq System was used to sequence the amplified CDR3 regions. The paper's data handling went like this. To strip out PCR and sequencing errors and collapse the data into unique sequences, a nearest-neighbour algorithm merged closely related reads. Two measures summarised the repertoires: clonality, and T cell density, defined as TR molecules per amount of genomic DNA input. CDR3 amino acid sequences present in at least 80% of unsorted samples were defined as public TRs, and these public TRs were then tested for differential abundance between coeliac and control samples. Every lamina propria sample was searched for matches to a list of around 220 published gliadin-specific TRB sequences. Disease-group differences in clonality and density were tested with Kruskal-Wallis tests followed by Dunn post-tests. Held by TCRdb, this immuneACCESS table contains in-frame sequences only and omits some clones. Under half of the omission traces to an unresolved V gene where checked; the cause of the rest is unknown. V and J calls and clone size are as listed in that table; D and trimming were resolved from the DNA. Within this sample are roughly 2,500 clones, with 60% to 75% of them counted one time only. The ten largest clones capture 12% to 15% of the sample.

Aliquots of 470,000 or so cells were frozen in DMSO/FBS in liquid nitrogen, and a single aliquot per fraction was used for sequencing. Endoscopy and small intestinal biopsy were performed in all 30 patients in the study. Once intraepithelial cells had been isolated, the leftover biopsy tissue was digested with collagenase to release lamina propria cells. Genomic DNA was extracted from frozen unsorted cell fractions using the Qiagen DNeasy blood extraction kit. This clone was seen only a few times. The target of this receptor is not known. No quality values exist for individual bases; no much larger clone is one base distant. Looking up the germline V gene yields CDR1 MNHNS and CDR2 SASEGT. The CDR3 holds 14 amino acids from the cysteine to the phenylalanine. The sequence is cut down to CDR3 DNA, 42 bases in frame from base 1. Trimming removed 6 bases from V and 1 base from J; the gene matches leave 2 bases unexplained.

The receptor comes from a human donor without celiac disease. This receptor chain uses TRBV6-1 and TRBJ1-1; 10 central bases correspond to TRBD1. Material: lymphocytes from the gut lamina propria. Reading the label with the study, this specimen's cell subset or site is: lamina propria cell (LPC) fraction of small intestinal biopsy. The DNA sequence is TGTGCCAGCAGCAGGACAGGGGGGAACACTGAAGCTTTCTTT. Protein translation: CASSRTGGNTEAFF.